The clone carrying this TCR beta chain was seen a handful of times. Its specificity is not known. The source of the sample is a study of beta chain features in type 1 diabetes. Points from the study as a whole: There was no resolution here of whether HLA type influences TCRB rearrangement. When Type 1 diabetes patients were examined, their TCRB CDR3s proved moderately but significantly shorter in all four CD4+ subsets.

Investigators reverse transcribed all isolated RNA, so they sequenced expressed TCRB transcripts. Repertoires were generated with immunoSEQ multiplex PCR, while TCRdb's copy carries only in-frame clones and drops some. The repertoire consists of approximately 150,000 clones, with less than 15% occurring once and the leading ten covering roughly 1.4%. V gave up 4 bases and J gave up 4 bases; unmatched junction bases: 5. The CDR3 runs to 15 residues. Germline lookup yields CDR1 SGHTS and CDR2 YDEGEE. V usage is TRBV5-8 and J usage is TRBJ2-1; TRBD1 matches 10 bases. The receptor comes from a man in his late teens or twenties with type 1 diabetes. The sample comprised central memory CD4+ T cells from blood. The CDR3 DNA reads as TGTGCCAGCAGCCGGGACAGGGGTCTATACAATGAGCAGTTCTTC. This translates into CASSRDRGLYNEQFF.